These 8 T cell receptor beta chains came from one sample sequenced in a study of blood T cell repertoires in COVID-19. Sequencing used immunoSEQ multiplex PCR; TCRdb keeps in-frame clones, though not all of them. Among about 73,000 clones listed, 89% were seen once. Material: peripheral blood. Receptors were obtained from a man older than 75 with acute or convalescent COVID-19.

V is TRBV6-5 and J is TRBJ1-1; no clear D gene. Germline V gene lookup returns CDR1 MNHEY and CDR2 SVGAGI. Trimming took 6 bases from V and 1 from J, leaving 12 bases between them. The CDR3 is 14 residues long. The CDR3 reads CASRESLRNTEAFF. The CDR3 region has the DNA TGTGCCAGCAGGGAGAGCCTCCGGAACACTGAAGCTTTCTTT.

The V gene is TRBV10-3, the J gene TRBJ2-3; the D gene is possibly TRBD2 (6 bases). V lost 0 bases to trimming and J lost 0 bases, with 10 bases between them. CDR3 length equals 16 residues. Germline CDR1 is ENHRY and CDR2 is SYGVKD. DNA of the CDR3: TGTGCCATCAGTGAGTCGGGGACTCGGAGCACAGATACGCAGTATTTT. Protein sequence: CAISESGTRSTDTQYF.

This chain links TRBV6-6 with TRBJ1-1, with 7 bases that match TRBD1. The CDR3 has 14 residues. CDR1 MNHNY and CDR2 SVGAGI come from the germline V gene (reference sequence). The V and J ends lost 4 bases and 4 bases, in that order; junction bases with no gene match: 6. Here the CDR3 reads CASSSRQGGTEAFF. The CDR3 nucleotides are TGTGCCAGCAGTTCCCGACAGGGTGGCACTGAAGCTTTCTTT.

The chain combines TRBV7-2 with TRBJ1-2, with D hard to call. CDR1 and CDR2 (germline): SGHTA, FQGNSA. V was trimmed by 4 bases and J by 3 bases, leaving 9 bases between them. This CDR3 region has 13 residues. Here the CDR3 DNA reads TGTGCCAGCAGCTCAGGTGTGGACTATGGCTACACCTTC. This codes for CASSSGVDYGYTF.

This clone appeared a single time. The chain has TRBV6-5 and TRBJ2-3; TRBD1 matches 9 bases. Unmatched junction bases numbered 8, after V lost 2 bases and J lost 5 bases. The CDR3 covers 16 residues. Germline loops: CDR1 MNHEY, CDR2 SVGAGI. CDR3 sequence reads: CASSYLSDRGGDTQYF. The CDR3 DNA sequence: TGTGCCAGCAGTTACCTTTCGGACAGGGGAGGAGATACGCAGTATTTT.

This clone is a singleton in its sample. The chain has TRBV5-4 and TRBJ2-3; TRBD2 aligns across 7 bases. The J segment lost 4 bases and the V segment lost 1 base, leaving 6 bases of the junction unmatched. The CDR3 covers 15 residues. Germline V gene lookup returns CDR1 SGHNT and CDR2 YYREEE (reference sequence). CDR3 DNA sequence: TGTGCCAGCAGCTTGAGGGCGGGGGTTTCAGATACGCAGTATTTT. As protein: CASSLRAGVSDTQYF.

The chain uses TRBV15 and TRBJ1-2, with 9 bases that match TRBD1. CDR1 and CDR2 (germline): LNHNV, YYDKDF (reference sequence). The V gene end was trimmed by 4 bases and the J gene end by 3 bases; junction bases not matched to a gene: 6. The CDR3 is 15 residues long. In DNA, the CDR3 is TGTGCCACCAGCACCGACAGGGGGAGTGACTATGGCTACACCTTC. Translated: CATSTDRGSDYGYTF.

V and J are TRBV5-8 and TRBJ2-5; 9 bases line up with TRBD1. Germline CDR1 and CDR2: SGHTS and YDEGEE. The CDR3 has 14 amino acids. J gave up 4 bases and V 5 bases, and 6 bases lay outside the gene matches. The CDR3 DNA sequence: TGTGCCAGCAGTTCCGGGACAGGGAGAGAGACCCAGTACTTC. It translates to CASSSGTGRETQYF.